This TCR beta chain was captured by sequencing in a study of shared clonotypes between healthy human individuals. Method: immunoSEQ multiplex PCR; TCRdb's copy keeps in-frame clones and lacks some. The profile covers more than 1,200,000 clones, with 98% appearing a single time and under 0.45% taken by the ten largest. CDR1 MNHEY and CDR2 SVGAGI come from the germline V gene. The V segment lost 5 bases and the J segment 7 bases; nucleotides outside the gene matches: 13. CDR3 length: 15 amino acids. This clone appeared once. The chain is built from TRBV6-5 and TRBJ2-7, with TRBD1 matching over 8 bases. Sequences were obtained from naive CD4+ T cells sorted from blood. The subset is: CD45RA+ positively selected. This TCR came from a man aged 30-40 years in good health. CDR3 DNA sequence: TGTGCCAGCAGTCCAACCGACAGGGGAGCTAAGGAGCAGTACTTC. This encodes CASSPTDRGAKEQYF.